These 30 T cell receptor beta chains came from one sample sequenced in a study of blood T cell repertoires in COVID-19. Assay used: immunoSEQ multiplex PCR; TCRdb lists only in-frame clones, some missing. The sample contains 200,000 to 250,000 clones, approximately 88% of which appear only once. Input material: PBMCs or T cells enriched from blood (not recorded which). The receptor set was obtained from a woman between 25 and 40 years old who had been exposed to COVID-19.

This chain uses TRBV30 with TRBJ1-1; no clear D. Per germline, CDR1 GTSNPN and CDR2 SVGIG (reference sequence). Trimming stripped 4 bases from V and 5 bases from J, with 17 bases between. This CDR3 contains 14 residues. The CDR3 DNA reads TGTGCCTGGATTCCTCGAGCCCGGGGAACTGAAGCTTTCTTT. Its protein product is CAWIPRARGTEAFF.

J is TRBJ2-7 and V is TRBV11-2; D gene uncertain. Looked up from germline, CDR1 is SGHAT and CDR2 is FQNNGV. V was trimmed by 3 bases and J by 7 bases, leaving 7 bases between them. The CDR3 spans 11 residues. The CDR3 sequence is CASSFGEEQYF. In nucleotides, the CDR3 is TGTGCCAGCAGCTTCGGAGAGGAGCAGTACTTC.

This chain links TRBV5-1 with TRBJ1-3; 9 nucleotides align to TRBD1. Germline CDR1 and CDR2: SGHRS and YFSETQ. The CDR3 extends over 15 amino acids. V lost 7 bases, J lost 4 bases, and 9 bases stayed unmatched. The CDR3 DNA sequence: TGCGCCAGCGCTAAGGGACAGGGCCGAGGAAACACCATATATTTT. Translating it yields CASAKGQGRGNTIYF. Looking up the rest from reference TRBV5-1 and TRBJ1-3 gives the full variable domain: KAGVTQTPRYLIKTRGQQVTLSCSPISGHRSVSWYQQTPGQGLQFLFEYFSETQRNKGNFPGRFSGRQFSNSRSEMNVSTLELGDSALYLCASAKGQGRGNTIYFGEGSWLTVV.

CDR3 DNA sequence: TGCGCCAGCAGCCAAGTTGGGGGACTAGGGACCTACGAGCAGTACTTC. It yields the protein CASSQVGGLGTYEQYF. This chain links TRBV4-1 with TRBJ2-7; 8 nucleotides align to TRBD2. Germline CDR1 reads MGHRA; CDR2 reads YSYEKL. Trimming removed 1 base from V and 2 bases from J; junction bases left unmatched: 7. CDR3 length: 16 amino acids.

CDR3 in DNA: TGCGCCAGCAGCCAACTTACCGGGACAGCTACCTACGAGCAGTACTTC. Protein sequence: CASSQLTGTATYEQYF. The V and J genes are TRBV4-1 and TRBJ2-7, with 7 nucleotides matching TRBD1. The J segment lost 2 bases and the V segment lost 2 bases, leaving 9 bases of the junction unmatched. Germline loops: CDR1 MGHRA, CDR2 YSYEKL. The CDR3 extends over 16 amino acids.

This clone was seen a few times. This chain joins TRBV7-9 and TRBJ1-3; D is undetermined. The CDR3 is made up of 13 amino acids. V shed 2 bases and J shed 4 bases, with 6 bases lying between them. The V gene's germline CDR1 is SEHNR and CDR2 FQNEAQ (reference sequence). The CDR3 loop is CASSLSNGNTIYF. Written as DNA, the CDR3 is TGTGCCAGCAGCTTATCTAACGGAAACACCATATATTTT.

The chain has TRBV24-1 and TRBJ2-4; the match to TRBD2 covers 8 bases. Per germline, CDR1 KGHDR and CDR2 SFDVKD. Losses at the gene ends were 4 bases for V and 7 bases for J; bases not matched to a gene: 8. This CDR3 has 15 amino acids. CDR3 nucleotides: TGTGCCACCAGTGACGCGGGACTAGATGGGAACATTCAGTACTTC. Protein: CATSDAGLDGNIQYF.

The rearrangement uses TRBV7-2 and TRBJ2-5; TRBD2 matches at 8 bases. The V gene end was trimmed by 5 bases and the J gene end by 5 bases; junction bases not matched to a gene: 4. CDR3 length: 13 residues. Germline CDR1 and CDR2: SGHTA and FQGNSA. Here the CDR3 DNA reads TGTGCCAGCAGCGACTCGGGGGGGGAGACCCAGTACTTC. This sequence encodes CASSDSGGETQYF.

CDR3 nucleotides: TGTGCCAGCAGCCAGCTCACTCGGGAGGAATATGGCTACACCTTC. This gives the protein CASSQLTREEYGYTF. The chain uses TRBV3-1 (or the pseudogene TRBV3-2) and TRBJ1-2; D ambiguous. CDR3 length: 15 residues. Germline values: CDR1 LGHDT, CDR2 YNNKEL (reference sequence). The germline V and J ends were trimmed by 3 bases and 5 bases, with 16 bases remaining between them.

The chain is built from TRBV5-1 and TRBJ2-2; D unresolved. From germline, CDR1 is SGHRS and CDR2 YFSETQ. The CDR3 spans 16 residues. V was shortened by 0 bases and J by 2 bases, with 11 bases between the two germline ends. The CDR3 nucleotides are TGCGCCAGCAGCTTGGTCGCTATCCTTAACACCGGGGAGCTGTTTTTT. Protein: CASSLVAILNTGELFF.

This clone appeared a few times. The gene calls are TRBV2 and TRBJ1-5, with 9 bases that match TRBD1. The V gene end was trimmed by 6 bases and the J gene end by 0 bases; junction bases not matched to a gene: 3. The CDR3 is 15 residues long. Germline-derived CDR1 and CDR2 are SNHLY and FYNNEI. Here the CDR3 DNA reads TGTGCCAGCAGGCCGGGACAGGGTAGCAATCAGCCCCAGCATTTT. It yields the protein CASRPGQGSNQPQHF.

V is TRBV5-4 and J is TRBJ1-2; D uncertain. Germline loops: CDR1 SGHNT, CDR2 YYREEE (reference sequence). V lost 0 bases to trimming and J lost 1 base, with 7 bases between them. This CDR3 has 14 amino acids. CDR3 DNA sequence: TGTGCCAGCAGCTTGGGGCCTTTTAACTATGGCTACACCTTC. It translates to CASSLGPFNYGYTF.

The chain links TRBV30 to TRBJ2-1; 7 bases line up with TRBD2. The V gene's germline CDR1 is GTSNPN and CDR2 SVGIG (reference sequence). The V segment lost 0 bases and the J segment 10 bases; nucleotides outside the gene matches: 9. CDR3 length equals 14 residues. CDR3 sequence reads: CAWSVAGVQREQFF. The CDR3 region has the DNA TGTGCCTGGAGTGTGGCGGGAGTCCAGAGGGAGCAGTTCTTC.

V and J are TRBV7-9 and TRBJ2-7; 8 nucleotides agree with TRBD2. V shed 3 bases and J 2 bases; nucleotides not matched to a gene: 3. The CDR3 extends over 14 amino acids. Germline lookup yields CDR1 SEHNR and CDR2 FQNEAQ (reference sequence). This CDR3 reads CASSLGLDPYEQYF. In DNA, the CDR3 is TGTGCCAGCAGCTTGGGACTAGACCCCTACGAGCAGTACTTC.

The count of this clone is one. The rearrangement joins TRBV20-1 to TRBJ1-2; D ambiguous. CDR1 DFQATT and CDR2 SNEGSKA come from the germline V gene (reference sequence). The length of the CDR3 is 11 residues. V was trimmed by 0 bases and J by 8 bases, leaving 7 bases between them. The CDR3 loop is CSARDRSGYTF. The CDR3 DNA sequence: TGCAGTGCTAGAGATAGGAGCGGCTACACCTTC.

This clone was seen once. The J gene is TRBJ2-1, the V gene TRBV7-3, with a weak D call TRBD2 (5 bases). This CDR3 is built from 16 residues. Trimming took off 5 bases at V and 5 bases at J, with 19 bases between the two ends. Germline CDR1 SGHTA, CDR2 FQGTGA. In DNA form, the CDR3 reads TGTGCCAGCAGCCCCCATGGGTGGGTCGGGGACAATGAGCAGTTCTTC. Protein: CASSPHGWVGDNEQFF. Drawing the rest from reference TRBV7-3 and TRBJ2-1, the complete variable domain is GAGVSQTPSNKVTEKGKYVELRCDPISGHTALYWYRQSLGQGPEFLIYFQGTGAADDSGLPNDRFFAVRPEGSVSTLKIQRTERGDSAVYLCASSPHGWVGDNEQFFGPGTRLTVL.

The CDR3: CASSYFGSYEQYF. DNA for the CDR3: TGTGCCAGCAGTTATTTCGGCTCCTACGAGCAGTACTTC. This chain joins TRBV12-3 or TRBV12-4 and TRBJ2-7, with D hard to call. The CDR3 totals 13 residues. Between the trimmed V and J ends, which lost 4 bases and 0 bases, there was a span of 7 bases.

CDR3 in amino acids: CASSLGQGTNYGYTF. The DNA for the CDR3 is TGCGCCAGCAGCTTGGGCCAGGGAACTAACTATGGCTACACCTTC. The chain combines TRBV5-1 with TRBJ1-2; D may be TRBD1 (5 bases). CDR1 is SGHRS and CDR2 is YFSETQ in the germline V gene. CDR3 length: 15 residues. The ends were cut back, 0 bases at V and 0 bases at J, with 9 bases in the middle.

This clone was detected a few times. The genes are TRBV5-1 and TRBJ2-7, with D maybe TRBD2 (6 bases). The length of the CDR3 is 14 residues. The germline CDR1 and CDR2 sequences are SGHRS and YFSETQ. V lost 4 bases and J lost 4, with 15 bases in between. CDR3 region: CASSPLGRTYEQYF. For the CDR3, the DNA is TGCGCCAGCAGCCCCCTGGGGAGGACTTACGAGCAGTACTTC.

The chain links TRBV6-6 to TRBJ2-1, with TRBD2 matching 11 bases. The CDR3 contains 16 residues. CDR1 is MNHNY, CDR2 SVGAGI, per germline (reference sequence). V lost 6 bases, J lost 1 base, and 5 bases stayed unmatched. As DNA, the CDR3 is TGTGCCAGCAGACTGGGACTAGCGGTTTCCTACAATGAGCAGTTCTTC. Translated: CASRLGLAVSYNEQFF.

The chain uses TRBV28 and TRBJ1-3; TRBD1 agrees at 9 bases. This CDR3 comprises 16 residues. CDR1 and CDR2 from the germline V gene are MDHEN and SYDVKM. J was trimmed by 4 bases and V by 2 bases; bases with no gene match: 6. For the CDR3, the DNA is TGTGCCAGCAGTTTACTATTAGGGACAGGGGGAAACACCATATATTTT. Its translation is CASSLLLGTGGNTIYF.

The J gene is TRBJ1-2, the V gene TRBV19, with TRBD1 matching over 8 bases. CDR1 and CDR2 from the germline V gene are LNHDA and SQIVND (reference sequence). Trimming removed 5 bases from V and 8 bases from J; junction bases left unmatched: 7. The CDR3 has 13 residues. CDR3 loop: CASSGQGWRGYTF. Here the CDR3 DNA reads TGTGCCAGTAGTGGACAGGGTTGGCGCGGCTACACCTTC. Together with reference TRBV19 and TRBJ1-2, the CDR3 gives the full variable domain: DGGITQSPKYLFRKEGQNVTLSCEQNLNHDAMYWYRQDPGQGLRLIYYSQIVNDFQKGDIAEGYSVSREKKESFPLTVTSAQKNPTAFYLCASSGQGWRGYTFGSGTRLTVV.

The V call is TRBV30, the J call TRBJ2-1; D is perhaps TRBD2 (7 bases). V was shortened by 8 bases and J by 6 bases, with 20 bases between the two germline ends. This CDR3 region has 14 residues. Germline CDR1 is GTSNPN and CDR2 is SVGIG (reference sequence). CDR3 sequence (DNA): TGTGCCGGACCCCGGGGGGCGCGGGGCAATGAGCAGTTCTTC. Amino acids: CAGPRGARGNEQFF.

The CDR3, as DNA: TGTGCCAGCAGCAATGCGGGACTAGGGACCTACGAGCAGTACTTC. Translating it yields CASSNAGLGTYEQYF. The chain is built from TRBV5-4 and TRBJ2-7; 8 bases align to TRBD2. After removal of 4 bases from V and 2 bases from J, the junction contained 8 bases not matched to a gene. The germline gives CDR1 SGHNT, CDR2 YYREEE (reference sequence). CDR3 length equals 15 residues.

This chain connects TRBV7-9 to TRBJ1-3; D gene unclear. In germline, CDR1 is SEHNR, CDR2 FQNEAQ (reference sequence). Trimming removed 1 base at V and 0 bases at J, with 10 bases between. This CDR3 comprises 16 residues. As DNA, the CDR3 is TGTGCCAGCAGCTTAGGGCAGGTCTTCTCTGGAAACACCATATATTTT. Protein: CASSLGQVFSGNTIYF.

This chain joins TRBV5-3 and TRBJ2-1; 8 bases agree with TRBD2. TRBV5-3 is recorded as an ORF, its role being uncertain. V trimming: 0 bases; J trimming: 3 bases; junction bases outside the gene matches: 8. CDR3 length: 17 residues. CDR3 bases: TGTGCCAGAAGCTTGGAGGCTCGGCGGGAGGACTACAATGAGCAGTTCTTC. Amino acid sequence: CARSLEARREDYNEQFF.

V is TRBV12-3 or TRBV12-4 and J is TRBJ1-2, with TRBD1 identical over 7 bases. The CDR3 loop spans 12 amino acids. Losses at the gene ends were 6 bases for V and 8 bases for J; bases not matched to a gene: 6. The CDR3 sequence is CASSLDRRGYTF. The CDR3 coding sequence is TGTGCCAGCAGCTTGGACAGGCGCGGCTACACCTTC.

This clone was seen a handful of times. This chain links TRBV2 with TRBJ1-5, with D unresolved. V was cut by 3 bases and J by 2 bases, with 8 bases left in between. Germline loops: CDR1 SNHLY, CDR2 FYNNEI. The CDR3 sequence is 14 residues long. In DNA form, the CDR3 reads TGTGCCAGCAGTGAGAGTAACCGCAATCAGCCCCAGCATTTT. As protein: CASSESNRNQPQHF.

This clone was seen more than once but under ten times. The chain uses TRBV9 and TRBJ2-7; D is possibly TRBD2 (6 bases). From germline, CDR1 is SGDLS and CDR2 YYNGEE. V dropped 0 bases and J dropped 3 bases, with 10 bases sitting between them. CDR3 length: 14 amino acids. The CDR3 sequence: CASSVENSGYEQYF. The CDR3 bases are TGTGCCAGCAGCGTAGAAAATAGCGGCTACGAGCAGTACTTC.

The rearrangement links TRBV10-3 to TRBJ1-2; D is ambiguous. This CDR3 has 14 amino acids. Looked up from germline, CDR1 is ENHRY and CDR2 is SYGVKD. V lost 7 bases, J lost 0 bases, and 12 bases lay in between. The DNA for the CDR3 is TGTGCCATCATGGCTGCGGGAGCTAACTATGGCTACACCTTC. It is translated as CAIMAAGANYGYTF.